This T cell receptor beta chain was retrieved from a study of blood T cell repertoires in COVID-19. Study in general: From T cells, B-cell-depleted T cells, or PBMCs came the material, which was cDNA or gDNA.

Original processing notes: Researchers report that nucleated cell counts were estimated from reference gene primer amplification. The data were produced by immunoSEQ multiplex PCR, yet TCRdb's version contains in-frame clones alone and is incomplete. For V, J and clone size, that table is used; D and trimming come from the DNA. Of 180,000 or so clones detected, more than 75% appear once; the ten largest clones hold roughly 2.5%. The CDR3 runs to 15 residues. V lost 6 bases and J 0 bases, leaving 9 bases between the germline ends. Per the germline V gene, CDR1 is MNHEY and CDR2 is SVGAGI. Sequenced material: peripheral blood. The sequence came from a man aged 35-49 years with active or convalescent COVID-19. The rearrangement joins TRBV6-5 to TRBJ1-6; maybe TRBD1 (6 bases). The CDR3 loop reads CASRPQGSYNSPLHF. The CDR3 DNA reads TGTGCCAGCAGACCACAGGGCTCCTATAATTCACCCCTCCACTTT.